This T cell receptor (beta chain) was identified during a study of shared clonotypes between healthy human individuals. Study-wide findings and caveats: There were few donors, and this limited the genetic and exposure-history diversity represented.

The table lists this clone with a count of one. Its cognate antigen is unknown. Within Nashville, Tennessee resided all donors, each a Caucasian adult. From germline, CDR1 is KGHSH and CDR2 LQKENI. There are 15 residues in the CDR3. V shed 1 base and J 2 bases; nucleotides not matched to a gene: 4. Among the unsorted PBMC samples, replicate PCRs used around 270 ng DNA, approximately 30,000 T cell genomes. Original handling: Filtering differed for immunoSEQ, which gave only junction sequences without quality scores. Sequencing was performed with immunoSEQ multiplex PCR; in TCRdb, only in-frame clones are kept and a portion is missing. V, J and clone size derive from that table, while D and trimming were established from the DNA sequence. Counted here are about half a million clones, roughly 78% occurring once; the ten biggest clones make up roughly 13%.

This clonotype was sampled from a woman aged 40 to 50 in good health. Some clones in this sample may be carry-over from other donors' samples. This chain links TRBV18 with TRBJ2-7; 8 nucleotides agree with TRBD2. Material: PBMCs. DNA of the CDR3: TGTGCCAGCTCACCACTCCCGGGGGGGACCTACGAGCAGTACTTC. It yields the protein CASSPLPGGTYEQYF.